This T cell receptor (beta chain) was sequenced in a study of cytomegalovirus exposure and HLA in healthy donors. The protocol was immunoSEQ multiplex PCR, while the TCRdb copy is restricted to in-frame clones and leaves out a portion. The data hold 250,000 or so clones, with 87% observed a single time. Germline trimming cut 1 base from V and 9 bases from J; bases unmatched to any gene: 5. Germline CDR1 and CDR2: SGHKS and YYEKEE (reference sequence). The length of the CDR3 is 15 residues. The chain employs TRBV5-5 and TRBJ1-6; 9 bases line up with TRBD1. Material: PBMCs. The clonotype originates from a man aged 18 to 29 in good health and CMV-seronegative. Here the CDR3 reads CASSLRGQGGSPLHF. The CDR3 nucleotides read TGTGCCAGCAGCTTGCGGGGACAGGGAGGTTCACCCCTCCACTTT.